One and the same sample provided the 15 T cell receptor beta chains below, sequenced in a study of blood T cell repertoires in COVID-19 (dated by TCRdb to the early 2020s). Libraries were constructed by the immunoSEQ multiplex PCR assay. TCRdb limited this immuneACCESS table to in-frame rearrangements with V and J called. A share of clones is missing; checked studies link under half to unresolved V genes, and the rest is unexplained. This sample comprises tens of thousands of clones, roughly 80% of them detected only once. 18% of the sample goes to the ten largest clones. The sequenced material came from peripheral blood. The origin of the receptors is a woman aged 55-70 years with acute or convalescent COVID-19.

This chain joins TRBV6-6 and TRBJ2-1; D ambiguous. This CDR3 comprises 17 residues. The ends were cut back, 6 bases at V and 7 bases at J, with 25 bases in the middle. CDR1 and CDR2 (germline): MNHNY, SVGAGI (reference sequence). The CDR3 sequence: CASSRTSRSVAYNEQFF. DNA of the CDR3: TGTGCCAGCAGCCGAACGAGCCGCTCCGTAGCTTATAATGAGCAGTTCTTC.

The CDR3 here is CASSTSGGFGYTF. The CDR3 region has the DNA TGTGCCAGCAGCACCTCAGGGGGCTTCGGCTACACCTTC. The chain joins TRBV5-4 to TRBJ1-2; 8 bases match TRBD1. Unmatched junction bases numbered 7, after V lost 4 bases and J lost 8 bases. CDR1 and CDR2 from the germline V gene are SGHNT and YYREEE (reference sequence). The CDR3 runs to 13 residues.

V is TRBV7-2 and J is TRBJ2-2, with 7 nucleotides matching TRBD1. J gave up 1 base and V 6 bases, and 2 bases lay outside the gene matches. Germline V gene data show CDR1 as SGHTA and CDR2 as FQGNSA. The CDR3 covers 14 residues. CDR3 sequence reads: CASSRDRNTGELFF. The CDR3 nucleotides read TGTGCCAGCAGTCGGGACAGGAACACCGGGGAGCTGTTTTTT.

This clone showed up many times. This sequence joins TRBV18 and TRBJ2-3, with 14 bases aligning to TRBD2. The CDR3 has 20 residues. Losses at the gene ends were 3 bases for V and 0 bases for J; bases not matched to a gene: 11. Germline V lookup: CDR1 KGHSH, CDR2 LQKENI. In nucleotides, the CDR3 is TGTGCCAGCTCACCTCCGGGACTAGCGGGGGTGATTCTAAGCACAGATACGCAGTATTTT. The encoded protein is CASSPPGLAGVILSTDTQYF.

The chain couples TRBV29-1 to TRBJ2-1, with 9 bases matching TRBD2. V was pared by 5 bases and J by 10 bases, with 12 bases of the junction left unmatched. The CDR3 consists of 14 residues. CDR1 and CDR2 (germline): SQVTM, ANQGSEA. The CDR3 sequence is CSVIGSGGFNEQFF. The CDR3 nucleotides read TGCAGCGTTATCGGTAGCGGGGGTTTCAACGAGCAGTTCTTC.

This chain connects TRBV19 to TRBJ1-3, with D unresolved. Germline values: CDR1 LNHDA, CDR2 SQIVND (reference sequence). The CDR3 is 15 residues long. The V and J ends lost 6 bases and 0 bases respectively, with 12 bases between them. DNA for the CDR3: TGTGCCAGTAGGAGGCAGTTCTTCTCTGGAAACACCATATATTTT. This codes for CASRRQFFSGNTIYF.

The CDR3 coding sequence is TGTGCCACCAGTGATATGAGGGACAAAGACAATGAGCAGTTCTTC. It codes for CATSDMRDKDNEQFF. This chain uses TRBV24-1 with TRBJ2-1; TRBD1 is a possible D gene (6 bases). V lost 3 bases to trimming and J lost 5 bases, with 13 bases between them. The CDR3 runs 15 residues. CDR1 KGHDR and CDR2 SFDVKD come from the germline V gene.

The chain links TRBV6-5 to TRBJ2-2, with 8 positions matching TRBD1. The CDR3 spans 14 residues. Trimming took 6 bases from V and 4 from J; bases not matched to a gene: 4. Per the germline V gene, CDR1 is MNHEY and CDR2 is SVGAGI. CDR3 sequence reads: CASRTGVVTGELFF. CDR3 nucleotides: TGTGCCAGCAGGACAGGGGTGGTCACCGGGGAGCTGTTTTTT.

The chain is built from TRBV7-9 and TRBJ1-2, with TRBD1 identical over 7 bases. V was pared by 5 bases and J by 8 bases, with 14 bases of the junction left unmatched. The CDR3 runs 15 residues. Germline V gene sequence: CDR1 SEHNR, CDR2 FQNEAQ (reference sequence). The CDR3 sequence: CASSPPTGLGTGYTF. The CDR3 nucleotides read TGTGCCAGCAGCCCACCGACAGGGTTGGGCACCGGCTACACCTTC.

The chain joins TRBV6-5 to TRBJ2-1; D perhaps matches TRBD1 (6 bases). This CDR3 is 12 amino acids long. The germline CDR1 and CDR2 sequences are MNHEY and SVGAGI. V lost 6 bases, J lost 10 bases, and 13 bases lay in between. CDR3 sequence reads: CASSVTGREQFF. CDR3 bases: TGTGCCAGCAGCGTGACAGGCCGGGAGCAGTTCTTC.

The chain uses TRBV7-9 and TRBJ1-4; 8 bases are shared with TRBD1. The CDR3 has 14 amino acids. V trimming: 5 bases; J trimming: 5 bases; junction bases outside the gene matches: 4. CDR1 SEHNR and CDR2 FQNEAQ come from the germline V gene (reference sequence). The CDR3 protein is CASSRQGMNEKLFF. In DNA form, the CDR3 reads TGTGCCAGCAGCCGACAGGGGATGAATGAAAAACTGTTTTTT.

This chain connects TRBV27 to TRBJ2-3; D uncertain. From germline, CDR1 is MNHEY and CDR2 SMNVEV (reference sequence). There are 13 residues in the CDR3. Trimming stripped 3 bases from V and 2 bases from J, with 6 bases between. The chain's CDR3 is CASSLVATDTQYF. Written as DNA, the CDR3 is TGTGCCAGCAGTTTGGTAGCCACAGATACGCAGTATTTT.

Only a few counts were recorded for this clone. This chain links TRBV30 with TRBJ1-1, with D tentatively TRBD1 (5 bases). V lost 0 bases and J lost 0, with 5 bases in between. The CDR3 is 13 residues long. Per germline, CDR1 GTSNPN and CDR2 SVGIG (reference sequence). The CDR3 region has the DNA TGTGCCTGGAGTGTACAGGTGAACACTGAAGCTTTCTTT. It is translated as CAWSVQVNTEAFF.

Only a few counts were recorded for this clone. The chain has TRBV6-4 and TRBJ1-2, with D possibly matching TRBD1 (6 bases). CDR3 length: 15 amino acids. With 6 bases removed from V and 6 bases from J, the gap between germline ends came to 20 bases. Germline V gene sequence: CDR1 MRHNA, CDR2 SNTAGT. The CDR3 loop reads CASRQNPNRVDGYTF. CDR3 sequence (DNA): TGTGCCAGCAGACAGAACCCTAACAGGGTCGATGGCTACACCTTC.

The chain is built from TRBV21-1 and TRBJ2-2; the DNA was not compared with TRBD1, the D call given in the table. TRBV21-1 is noted as a pseudogene. The CDR3 runs 16 residues. DNA for the CDR3: TGTGCCAAACCCACGTACAGGGGTCGCGGCACCGGGGAGCTGTTTTTT. This codes for CAKPTYRGRGTGELFF.